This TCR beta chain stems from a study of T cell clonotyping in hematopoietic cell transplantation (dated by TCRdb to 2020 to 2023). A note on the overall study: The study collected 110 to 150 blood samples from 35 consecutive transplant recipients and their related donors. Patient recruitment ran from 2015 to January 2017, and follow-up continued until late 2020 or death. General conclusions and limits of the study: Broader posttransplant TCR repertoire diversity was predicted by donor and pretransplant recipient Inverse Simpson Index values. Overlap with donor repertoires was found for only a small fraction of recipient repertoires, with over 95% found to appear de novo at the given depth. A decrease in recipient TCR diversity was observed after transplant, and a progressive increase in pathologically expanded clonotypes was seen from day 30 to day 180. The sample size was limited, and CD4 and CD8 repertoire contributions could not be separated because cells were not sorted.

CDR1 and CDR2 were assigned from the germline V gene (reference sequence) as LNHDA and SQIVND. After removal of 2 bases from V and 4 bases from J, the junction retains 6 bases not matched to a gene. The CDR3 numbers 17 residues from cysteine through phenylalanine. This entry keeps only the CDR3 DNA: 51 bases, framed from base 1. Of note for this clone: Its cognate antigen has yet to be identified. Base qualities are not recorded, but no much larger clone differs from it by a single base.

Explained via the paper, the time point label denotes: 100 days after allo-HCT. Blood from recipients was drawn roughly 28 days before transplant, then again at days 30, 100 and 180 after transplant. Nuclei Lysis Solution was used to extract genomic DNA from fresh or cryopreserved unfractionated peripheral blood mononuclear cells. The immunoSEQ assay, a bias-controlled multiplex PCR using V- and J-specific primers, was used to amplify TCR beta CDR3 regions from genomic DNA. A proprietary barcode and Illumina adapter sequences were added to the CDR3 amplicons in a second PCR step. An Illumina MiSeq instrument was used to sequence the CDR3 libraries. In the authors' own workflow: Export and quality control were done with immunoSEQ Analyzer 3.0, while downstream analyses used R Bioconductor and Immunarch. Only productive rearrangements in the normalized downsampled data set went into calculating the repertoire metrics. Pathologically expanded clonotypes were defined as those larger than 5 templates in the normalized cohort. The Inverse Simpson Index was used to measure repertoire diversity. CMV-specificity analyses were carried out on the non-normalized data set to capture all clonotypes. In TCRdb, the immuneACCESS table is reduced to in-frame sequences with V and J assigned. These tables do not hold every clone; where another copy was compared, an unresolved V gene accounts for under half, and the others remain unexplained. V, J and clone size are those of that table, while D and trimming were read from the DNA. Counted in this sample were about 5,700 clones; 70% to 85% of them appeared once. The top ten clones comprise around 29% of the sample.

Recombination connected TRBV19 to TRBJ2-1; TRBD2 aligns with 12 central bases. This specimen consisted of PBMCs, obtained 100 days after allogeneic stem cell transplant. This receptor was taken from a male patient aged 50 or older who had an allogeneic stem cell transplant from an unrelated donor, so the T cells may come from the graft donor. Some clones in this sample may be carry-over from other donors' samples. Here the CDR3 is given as CASSIYRTSGDYNEQFF. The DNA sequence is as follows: TGTGCCAGTAGTATATACCGGACTAGCGGGGATTACAATGAGCAGTTCTTC.